This T cell receptor beta chain was sequenced during a study of blood T cell repertoires in COVID-19 (dated by TCRdb to between 2020 and 2021). Concerning the study at large: Samples from collaborators originated in the United States, Italy and Spain and spanned both the acute and convalescent phases of COVID-19. The dataset comprised deeply sampled blood TCRbeta repertoires from subjects exposed to, actively infected with, or recovered from COVID-19. The samples were drawn from two sources: the first 160 participants of the ongoing ImmuneRACE study, and 950 to 1,500 subjects contributed by 6 global collaborators. The prospective study material was composed of cDNA or gDNA derived from T cells, B-cell-depleted T cells, or PBMCs. A freely available public database, intended as a resource for researchers studying the immune response to SARS-CoV-2, is where the repertoires were released. HLA class I and class II types, where available, came from metadata supplied by the sample provider rather than from assay-based typing. The sample metadata nearly always contained a de-identified subject ID, COVID-19 status, age in years and sex. Here is what the overall study found, with its caveats: How much clinical and demographic metadata was included differed by source and by participant, and the metadata was provided uncurated.

TCRbeta CDR3 regions were amplified from genomic DNA by means of the immunoSEQ Assay, a bias-controlled multiplex PCR. On the study's bioinformatics: Nucleated cell counts per sample were estimated from amplification of reference gene primers within the assay. Sequence reads were collapsed and filtered to measure the absolute abundance of every unique TCRbeta CDR3 rearrangement. For each sample, productive Simpson clonality was calculated as the square root of Simpson's diversity index across productive rearrangements. TCRdb mirrors the immuneACCESS table, restricted to in-frame sequences. Some clones are absent from its copies; in checked studies, under half trace to an unresolved V gene, and the reason for the others is unknown. D and trimming were read from the DNA, whereas the V and J calls and clone size are those reported in that table. The sample table shows roughly 250,000 clones, and around 83% are seen once. The ten largest account for roughly 8.7% of the sample.

This clone was counted only a few times. There is no known antigen for this receptor. No qualities accompany the bases; no much larger clone lies one base away. Trimming costs V 0 bases and J 6 bases, and their ends lie 11 bases apart. Measured from the cysteine to the phenylalanine, the CDR3 is 14 residues long. Here the CDR3 DNA is all that survives: 42 bases in frame from base 1. Taken from the germline V gene, the CDR1 and CDR2 loops are SGHTA and FQGNSA. Whole blood was collected in K2EDTA tubes by collaborating institutions according to the institutions' own protocols. Collaborator samples were shipped for TCRbeta analysis as frozen whole blood, isolated PBMCs, or DNA extracted from either sample type.

The chain joins TRBV7-2 to TRBJ1-2, with TRBD1 perhaps the D gene, on 6 matching bases. This receptor was identified in a man aged 35 to 55 with active or convalescent COVID-19. Material for sequencing was peripheral blood. The DNA sequence follows: TGTGCCAGCAGCTTAGCCCAGGGGAGGGATGGCTACACCTTC. Its protein reads: CASSLAQGRDGYTF.